One T cell receptor beta chain is described in this entry. The PCR ran on 60 Vbeta and 13 Jbeta primers. Clones were read by immunoSEQ multiplex PCR, and TCRdb kept only the in-frame ones, dropping some. Among 150,000 to 180,000 clones, roughly 74% were seen once, and the ten largest hold around 2.8%. The CDR3 is 17 amino acids. Germline V gives CDR1 MGHRA, CDR2 YSYEKL. The V and J ends lost 0 bases and 1 base respectively, with 14 bases between them. The entry originates in a study of cytomegalovirus exposure and HLA in healthy donors. Source material: PBMCs. The source of this sequence is a young man in good health and CMV-seronegative. The chain couples TRBV4-1 to TRBJ2-3; D unresolved. CDR3 coding DNA: TGCGCCAGCAGCCAAGAAGTCGGTAACCCGCGCACAGATACGCAGTATTTT. This codes for CASSQEVGNPRTDTQYF.